Shown below are 32 T cell receptor beta chains from a single sample sequenced in a study of control samples from healthy donors and cancer patients. Assay used: immunoSEQ multiplex PCR; TCRdb lists only in-frame clones, some missing. Altogether about 36,000 clones are present, approximately 93% being singletons, with the ten largest covering about 1.7%. The sequenced sample was PBMCs. Receptors were obtained from a man aged 35 to 55 with colorectal cancer.

Here the CDR3 reads CASSPIRDPLAKNIQYF. The CDR3 DNA is TGTGCCAGCAGCCCAATCAGGGACCCCCTAGCCAAAAACATTCAGTACTTC. The chain recombines TRBV7-9 with TRBJ2-4; D is tentatively TRBD1 or TRBD2 (5 bases each). The V end was cut by 5 bases, the J end by 0 bases, with 17 bases between. The CDR3 runs to 17 residues. Looked up from germline, CDR1 is SEHNR and CDR2 is FQNEAQ (reference sequence).

The chain recombines TRBV6-6 with TRBJ2-7; D gene ambiguous. V lost 9 bases and J lost 0, with 9 bases in between. The CDR3 sequence is 12 residues long. Germline V lookup: CDR1 MNHNY, CDR2 SVGAGI (reference sequence). The CDR3 spells CASSVVSYEQYF. CDR3 coding DNA: TGTGCCAGTTCCGTGGTCTCCTACGAGCAGTACTTC.

V usage is TRBV2 and J usage is TRBJ2-1; 7 positions match TRBD2. V was pared by 7 bases and J by 5 bases, with 11 bases of the junction left unmatched. This CDR3 spans 15 amino acids. The V gene's germline CDR1 is SNHLY and CDR2 FYNNEI. CDR3 amino acids: CASTSTGGQHNEQFF. The CDR3, as DNA: TGTGCCAGCACTTCGACGGGGGGTCAACACAATGAGCAGTTCTTC.

The chain combines TRBV15 with TRBJ1-4, with 9 bases fitting TRBD1. Germline V gives CDR1 LNHNV, CDR2 YYDKDF (reference sequence). Trimming cost V 3 bases and J 8 bases; bases outside gene matches: 4. This CDR3 is 14 amino acids long. CDR3 in amino acids: CATSRPGTGEKLFF. CDR3 DNA sequence: TGTGCCACCAGCAGGCCCGGGACAGGGGAAAAACTGTTTTTT.

The chain joins TRBV2 to TRBJ1-2; TRBD1 is a possible D gene (5 bases). CDR1 and CDR2 from the germline V gene are SNHLY and FYNNEI. This CDR3 spans 14 amino acids. V dropped 0 bases and J dropped 7 bases, with 12 bases sitting between them. The CDR3 nucleotides are TGTGCCAGCAGTGAAGCACAGGTTCGGGGTGGCTACACCTTC. It yields the protein CASSEAQVRGGYTF.

J is TRBJ2-3 and V is TRBV3-1 (or the pseudogene TRBV3-2); D remains unclear. Per germline, CDR1 LGHDT and CDR2 YNNKEL (reference sequence). The CDR3 has 13 amino acids. Between the trimmed V and J ends, which lost 5 bases and 1 base, there was a span of 7 bases. CDR3 in DNA: TGTGCCAGCAGCGGATCGGGCACAGATACGCAGTATTTT. Translating it yields CASSGSGTDTQYF.

This clone appeared once. The CDR3 reads CASRFRGTGAPNYGYTF. Written as DNA, the CDR3 is TGTGCCAGCAGGTTTAGGGGGACAGGGGCCCCTAACTATGGCTACACCTTC. The chain recombines TRBV11-2 with TRBJ1-2, with TRBD1 matching over 10 bases. V was clipped by 6 bases and J by 0 bases; unmatched bases: 10. This CDR3 contains 17 residues. CDR1 is SGHAT, CDR2 FQNNGV, per germline.

This chain connects TRBV4-1 to TRBJ1-3, with a possible D match to TRBD1 (5 bases). V lost 8 bases, J lost 0 bases, and 14 bases lay in between. CDR3 size: 15 residues. Germline V gene sequence: CDR1 MGHRA, CDR2 YSYEKL. CDR3 nucleotide sequence: TGCGCCAGCGCGGGAGACAGTTACTCTGGAAACACCATATATTTT. It translates to CASAGDSYSGNTIYF.

The chain uses TRBV19 and TRBJ2-1; 9 bases agree with TRBD2. The CDR3 sequence is 15 residues long. The J segment lost 2 bases and the V segment lost 1 base, leaving 0 bases of the junction unmatched. CDR1 is LNHDA and CDR2 is SQIVND in the germline V gene (reference sequence). CDR3 sequence: CASSIVAGAYNEQFF. CDR3 nucleotides: TGTGCCAGTAGTATAGTAGCGGGGGCCTACAATGAGCAGTTCTTC.

The chain couples TRBV5-4 to TRBJ2-7, with 9 bases that match TRBD2. J lost 0 bases, V lost 4 bases, and 8 bases had no gene match. This CDR3 has 16 residues. CDR1 is SGHNT, CDR2 YYREEE, per germline (reference sequence). Written as DNA, the CDR3 is TGTGCCAGCAGCCGTAGCGGGGGCGTAAGCTCCTACGAGCAGTACTTC. Translation gives CASSRSGGVSSYEQYF.

The chain carries TRBV19 and TRBJ1-6, with D unclear. The CDR3 covers 13 residues. V shed 3 bases and J shed 10 bases, with 10 bases lying between them. CDR1 and CDR2 (germline): LNHDA, SQIVND (reference sequence). This chain's CDR3 is CASSIGWESPLHF. The CDR3 bases are TGTGCCAGTAGTATTGGATGGGAATCACCCCTCCACTTT. Full variable domain (remainder filled in from reference TRBV19 and TRBJ1-6): DGGITQSPKYLFRKEGQNVTLSCEQNLNHDAMYWYRQDPGQGLRLIYYSQIVNDFQKGDIAEGYSVSREKKESFPLTVTSAQKNPTAFYLCASSIGWESPLHFGNGTRLTVT.

This chain uses TRBV3-1 (or the pseudogene TRBV3-2) with TRBJ2-1, with TRBD2 matching 16 bases. CDR3 size: 17 residues. Germline V gene sequence: CDR1 LGHDT, CDR2 YNNKEL (reference sequence). Germline trimming cut 5 bases from V and 8 bases from J; bases unmatched to any gene: 9. CDR3 in amino acids: CASSTPGLAGGQHEQFF. The CDR3 DNA reads as TGTGCCAGCAGCACCCCGGGACTAGCGGGGGGGCAGCATGAGCAGTTCTTC.

The chain combines TRBV5-4 with TRBJ2-2; 7 nucleotides match TRBD1. This CDR3 has 16 residues. V shed 1 base and J 3 bases; nucleotides not matched to a gene: 6. The germline V gene has CDR1 SGHNT and CDR2 YYREEE (reference sequence). CDR3 residues: CASSLPADRDTGELFF. CDR3 nucleotides: TGTGCCAGCAGCTTGCCCGCTGACAGGGACACCGGGGAGCTGTTTTTT.

This sequence joins TRBV5-1 and TRBJ1-2, with a weak D call TRBD1 (5 bases). The CDR3 contains 12 residues. Germline V gene lookup returns CDR1 SGHRS and CDR2 YFSETQ. V lost 4 bases to trimming and J lost 4 bases, with 8 bases between them. CDR3 loop: CASSVDSYGYTF. Here the CDR3 DNA reads TGCGCCAGCAGCGTAGACAGCTATGGCTACACCTTC.

The CDR3: CASSQGVEANQPQHF. The CDR3 DNA reads TGTGCCAGCAGCCAGGGGGTTGAGGCCAATCAGCCCCAGCATTTT. This chain connects TRBV3-1 (or the pseudogene TRBV3-2) to TRBJ1-5; a weak D match, TRBD1 (5 bases). The germline CDR1 and CDR2 sequences are LGHDT and YNNKEL (reference sequence). The CDR3 spans 15 residues. The germline V and J ends were trimmed by 3 bases and 3 bases, with 12 bases remaining between them.

This clone was seen a handful of times. This chain joins TRBV11-2 and TRBJ1-3; D ambiguous. Trimming removed 1 base at V and 0 bases at J, with 7 bases between. This CDR3 has 15 amino acids. Germline lookup yields CDR1 SGHAT and CDR2 FQNNGV. CDR3 in amino acids: CASSLGTYSGNTIYF. CDR3 nucleotides: TGTGCCAGCAGCTTAGGGACTTACTCTGGAAACACCATATATTTT.

The chain recombines TRBV7-2 with TRBJ1-1; no clear D gene. The germline gives CDR1 SGHTA, CDR2 FQGNSA. The CDR3 totals 14 residues. V was cut by 2 bases and J by 1 base, with 8 bases left in between. CDR3 sequence (DNA): TGTGCCAGCAGCTTAATGGCGGAGAACACTGAAGCTTTCTTT. Translated: CASSLMAENTEAFF.

This sequence joins TRBV20-1 and TRBJ2-7, with TRBD2 matching over 11 bases. V trimming: 3 bases; J trimming: 3 bases; junction bases outside the gene matches: 4. In germline, CDR1 is DFQATT, CDR2 SNEGSKA (reference sequence). The CDR3 runs 14 residues. The CDR3 is CSASTSGGYYEQYF. The CDR3 coding sequence is TGCAGTGCTAGTACTAGCGGGGGATACTACGAGCAGTACTTC.

This clone appeared once. The V call is TRBV7-9, the J call TRBJ2-3; D is unclear. CDR3 size: 16 residues. Looked up from germline, CDR1 is SEHNR and CDR2 is FQNEAQ (reference sequence). V was cut by 2 bases and J by 2 bases, with 14 bases left in between. CDR3 nucleotides: TGTGCCAGCAGCTTATACCAGACCCGAACCACAGATACGCAGTATTTT. Encoded protein: CASSLYQTRTTDTQYF.

The V and J genes are TRBV19 and TRBJ1-3; TRBD1 agrees at 10 bases. This CDR3 contains 18 residues. The V segment lost 6 bases and the J segment 2 bases; nucleotides outside the gene matches: 13. Germline V gene lookup returns CDR1 LNHDA and CDR2 SQIVND (reference sequence). DNA of the CDR3: TGTGCCAGTAGCCCCTCCCCGGGACAGGGGAGGACTGGAAACACCATATATTTT. This codes for CASSPSPGQGRTGNTIYF.

The gene calls are TRBV2 and TRBJ2-2; the D gene is possibly TRBD1 (6 bases). CDR1 and CDR2 (germline): SNHLY, FYNNEI. The CDR3 consists of 16 residues. Trimming left V 2 bases short and J 1 base short, with 11 bases between. CDR3 in amino acids: CASSESGAGNTGELFF. DNA of the CDR3: TGTGCCAGCAGTGAATCAGGGGCCGGGAACACCGGGGAGCTGTTTTTT.

The chain uses TRBV6-6 and TRBJ2-7; 8 bases line up with TRBD1. In germline, CDR1 is MNHNY, CDR2 SVGAGI (reference sequence). J gave up 2 bases and V 6 bases, and 9 bases lay outside the gene matches. CDR3 length: 15 residues. The chain's CDR3 is CASSGGGQATYEQYF. In DNA, the CDR3 is TGTGCCAGCAGCGGTGGGGGACAGGCCACCTACGAGCAGTACTTC.

The chain employs TRBV2 and TRBJ1-4; perhaps TRBD1 as D (6 bases). Germline loops: CDR1 SNHLY, CDR2 FYNNEI. V dropped 10 bases and J dropped 0 bases, with 21 bases sitting between them. The CDR3 is 17 amino acids. This chain's CDR3 is CATRGGGGGATNEKLFF. For the CDR3, the DNA is TGTGCCACCAGGGGTGGAGGGGGTGGTGCAACTAATGAAAAACTGTTTTTT.

The rearrangement links TRBV5-8 to TRBJ1-5; 7 nucleotides align to TRBD1. The germline V gene encodes CDR1 SGHTS and CDR2 YDEGEE. The CDR3 runs 15 residues. V lost 1 base to trimming and J lost 1 base; unmatched junction nucleotides: 2. For the CDR3, the DNA is TGTGCCAGCAGCTTGTCAGGGGGAAGCAATCAGCCCCAGCATTTT. Amino acid sequence: CASSLSGGSNQPQHF.

J is TRBJ2-2 and V is TRBV19; 7 positions match TRBD1. The trim removed 4 bases at V and 1 base at J, leaving 3 bases unmatched. Germline V gene lookup returns CDR1 LNHDA and CDR2 SQIVND (reference sequence). This CDR3 comprises 15 residues. The CDR3 nucleotides read TGTGCCAGTAGTAGACAGGGAGTGAACACCGGGGAGCTGTTTTTT. Translated, it gives CASSRQGVNTGELFF. Complete variable domain (other parts from reference TRBV19 and TRBJ2-2): DGGITQSPKYLFRKEGQNVTLSCEQNLNHDAMYWYRQDPGQGLRLIYYSQIVNDFQKGDIAEGYSVSREKKESFPLTVTSAQKNPTAFYLCASSRQGVNTGELFFGEGSRLTVL.

The rearrangement uses TRBV2 and TRBJ2-2; TRBD2 agrees at 8 bases. The germline CDR1 and CDR2 sequences are SNHLY and FYNNEI. V lost 4 bases and J lost 5; bases outside the gene matches: 6. This CDR3 is built from 15 residues. The CDR3 sequence is CASSGGGRGTGELFF. CDR3 bases: TGTGCCAGCAGTGGCGGGGGGCGAGGGACCGGGGAGCTGTTTTTT. The whole variable domain, filled in from reference TRBV2 and TRBJ2-2, reads EPEVTQTPSHQVTQMGQEVILRCVPISNHLYFYWYRQILGQKVEFLVSFYNNEISEKSEIFDDQFSVERPDGSNFTLKIRSTKLEDSAMYFCASSGGGRGTGELFFGEGSRLTVL.

The rearrangement uses TRBV18 and TRBJ2-1; D call uncertain. The germline gives CDR1 KGHSH, CDR2 LQKENI. This CDR3 is built from 12 residues. Trimming removed 8 bases from V and 8 bases from J, with 13 bases in between. CDR3 sequence (DNA): TGTGCCAGCCACGCGGCCGTTGATGAGCAGTTCTTC. The encoded protein is CASHAAVDEQFF.

The rearrangement uses TRBV18 and TRBJ1-2, with D maybe TRBD1 (5 bases). The CDR3 is made up of 14 amino acids. The germline CDR1 and CDR2 sequences are KGHSH and LQKENI. V was pared by 4 bases and J by 4 bases, with 13 bases between. The CDR3 DNA is TGTGCCAGCTCACTGGGCGGACAAACCTATGGCTACACCTTC. This sequence encodes CASSLGGQTYGYTF.

This clone came up once. The chain links TRBV6-6 to TRBJ1-2, with 7 bases matching TRBD1. V was pared by 5 bases and J by 5 bases, with 11 bases of the junction left unmatched. This CDR3 contains 15 residues. CDR1 is MNHNY, CDR2 SVGAGI, per germline (reference sequence). The CDR3, as DNA: TGTGCCAGCAGTAACGCCAGACAGGGTTTTTATGGCTACACCTTC. The encoded protein is CASSNARQGFYGYTF.

The chain joins TRBV4-3 to TRBJ2-5; D may be TRBD2 (6 bases). Between the trimmed V and J ends, which lost 4 bases and 2 bases, there was a span of 14 bases. Germline CDR1 reads LGHNA; CDR2 reads YSLEER. This CDR3 has 15 amino acids. CDR3 in DNA: TGCGCCAGCAGCCTCGGGGGAGCGCCTCAAGAGACCCAGTACTTC. Protein: CASSLGGAPQETQYF.

The gene calls are TRBV2 and TRBJ1-1, with TRBD1 matching over 8 bases. The CDR3 is 16 amino acids. Germline V gene sequence: CDR1 SNHLY, CDR2 FYNNEI. Trimming cost V 3 bases and J 1 base; bases outside gene matches: 7. The chain's CDR3 is CASSDPGGRGNTEAFF. In nucleotides, the CDR3 is TGTGCCAGCAGTGACCCAGGGGGCCGGGGGAACACTGAAGCTTTCTTT.

The rearrangement links TRBV7-3 to TRBJ1-3; D unclear. Trimming pared 5 bases from V and 4 bases from J, leaving 9 bases between. Germline V lookup: CDR1 SGHTA, CDR2 FQGTGA. The CDR3 totals 13 residues. Here the CDR3 reads CASSVTGGNTIYF. CDR3 DNA sequence: TGTGCCAGCAGCGTCACTGGGGGAAACACCATATATTTT.